This TCR beta chain was sequenced in a study of OX40 agonist ivuxolimab in advanced cancers. Study-level background: With a range of roughly 20 to 79, age averaged about 58 years, and 75% to 90% were male. Prior therapy, whether anti-PD-1, anti-PD-L1 or anti-CTLA-4, was allowed, and roughly 40% had some.

As to this clone: The germline gene is not matched at one end of the junction; a read error may be the cause.

Profiled with immunoSEQ multiplex PCR; TCRdb holds only in-frame clones, not every one. The top ten hold 25% to 30% of the sample, which has around 16,000 clones, 78% seen once. Germline CDR1 and CDR2: ENHRY and SYGVKD. The CDR3 consists of 16 residues. The study sampled blood at baseline, cycle 4 day 1, and cycle 7 day 1. This receptor was identified in an adult with an advanced solid tumor such as melanoma, head and neck, liver or kidney cancer. The chain has TRBV10-3 and TRBJ1-1; D is unclear. This specimen was CD4+ or CD8+ T cells sorted from blood, taken in a trial of the OX40 agonist ivuxolimab. The DNA for the CDR3 is TGTGCCATCAGTGAGTCTAGGGAGGCCCCGCTCACTGAAGCTCTCTTT. It is translated as CAISESREAPLTEALF.